Listed here are 18 T cell receptor beta chains from one sample, sequenced in a study of metastatic and nonmetastatic thyroid tumors. Ahead of thyroid surgery, no patient had received treatment of any kind. TCRdb re-called the PCR reads with MiXCR. The sample records fewer than 70,000 clones, 25% to 30% being singletons. The sequenced material came from blood. Receptors were obtained from a female donor with papillary thyroid cancer or a benign thyroid nodule (not recorded which). Some clones in this sample may be carry-over from other donors' samples.

This clone occurred once. The chain has TRBV5-6 and TRBJ2-1, with TRBD2 as a possible D gene (7 bases). This CDR3 comprises 16 residues. V was shortened by 0 bases and J by 4 bases, with 14 bases between the two germline ends. In germline, CDR1 is SGHDT, CDR2 YYEEEE. The CDR3 spells CASSLDRGATYNEQFF. DNA for the CDR3: TGTGCCAGCAGCTTGGATCGGGGGGCGACGTACAATGAGCAGTTCTTC.

This clone has ten or more counts. A much more abundant neighbour one base away suggests this may be a read error. CDR3 nucleotide sequence: TGTGCCAGTAGGTTGGGGACAGGCTACAATGAGCAGTTCTTC. It yields the protein CASRLGTGYNEQFF. The rearrangement links TRBV19 to TRBJ2-1; 8 nucleotides match TRBD1. Germline V gene data show CDR1 as LNHDA and CDR2 as SQIVND (reference sequence). This CDR3 is 14 amino acids long. The ends lost 6 bases at V and 3 bases at J; junction bases unmatched: 4.

The chain couples TRBV7-9 to TRBJ2-7, with no clear D. The CDR3 length is 11 residues. Trimming took off 5 bases at V and 4 bases at J, with 6 bases between the two ends. The germline CDR1 and CDR2 sequences are SEHNR and FQNEAQ (reference sequence). The CDR3 is CASSRYYEQYF. Here the CDR3 DNA reads TGTGCCAGCAGCCGGTATTACGAGCAGTACTTC.

The chain is built from TRBV20-1 and TRBJ2-7, with D perhaps matching TRBD1 (5 bases). The CDR3 length is 13 residues. Trimming shortened V by 3 bases and J by 7 bases, and 16 bases separated the two germline ends. Germline V CDR1 and CDR2: DFQATT, SNEGSKA (reference sequence). The CDR3 nucleotides read TGCAGTGCTAGTTCTGGTGGGGCGTGGGAGCAGTACTTC. The encoded protein is CSASSGGAWEQYF.

This clone was recorded at least ten times. The chain links TRBV24-1 to TRBJ2-5; D remains ambiguous. CDR3 size: 13 residues. CDR1 is KGHDR and CDR2 is SFDVKD in the germline V gene. V was clipped by 2 bases and J by 5 bases, with 8 bases between them. The CDR3 loop is CATSDWAKETQYF. The CDR3 nucleotides are TGTGCCACCAGTGATTGGGCGAAGGAGACCCAGTACTTC.

The chain carries TRBV4-2 and TRBJ2-2, with TRBD1 identical over 7 bases. Germline V CDR1 and CDR2: LGHNA, YNFKEQ. The CDR3 spans 15 residues. Unmatched junction bases numbered 5, after V lost 5 bases and J lost 2 bases. This chain's CDR3 is CASSSGTANTGELFF. The CDR3 nucleotides read TGTGCCAGCAGCTCCGGGACAGCAAACACCGGGGAGCTGTTTTTT.

There are a few counts of this clone. V gene TRBV6-2 or TRBV6-3 combines with J gene TRBJ2-1; D not resolved. V gave up 4 bases and J gave up 9 bases, with 16 bases separating them. Germline assignment: CDR1 MNHEY and CDR2 SVGEGT. The CDR3 runs to 14 residues. For the CDR3, the DNA is TGTGCCAGCAGTTTCCGAGATCCGATCGGTGAGCAGTTCTTC. This codes for CASSFRDPIGEQFF.

The sample holds many counts of this clone. The CDR3 loop is CASRAGTHTGELFF. Here the CDR3 DNA reads TGTGCCAGCAGGGCCGGGACACACACCGGGGAGCTGTTTTTT. V usage is TRBV6-1 and J usage is TRBJ2-2; tentative D call: TRBD1 (6 bases). There are 14 residues in the CDR3. The V and J ends lost 6 bases and 3 bases respectively, with 11 bases between them. Per the germline V gene, CDR1 is MNHNS and CDR2 is SASEGT.

The CDR3 is CASSYRAGNYGYTF. The CDR3 nucleotides are TGTGCCAGCAGTTACCGTGCAGGCAACTATGGCTACACCTTC. The J gene is TRBJ1-2, the V gene TRBV6-5; unclear D gene. The CDR3 is 14 amino acids. With 2 bases removed from V and 2 bases from J, the gap between germline ends came to 9 bases. Germline V gene data show CDR1 as MNHEY and CDR2 as SVGAGI.

The table lists this clone with a few counts. The chain combines TRBV7-2 with TRBJ2-7; a weak D match, TRBD1 (7 bases). The CDR3 runs 15 residues. The V gene lost 5 bases and the J gene lost 2 bases, with 16 bases spanning the gap. Looked up from germline, CDR1 is SGHTA and CDR2 is FQGNSA. CDR3 sequence (DNA): TGTGCCAGCAGCACTAGCAGGGGGAGTACCTACGAGCAGTACTTC. Amino acids: CASSTSRGSTYEQYF. The complete variable domain, with remaining parts taken from reference TRBV7-2 and TRBJ2-7, reads GAGVSQSPSNKVTEKGKDVELRCDPISGHTALYWYRQSLGQGLEFLIYFQGNSAPDKSGLPSDRFSAERTGGSVSTLTIQRTQQEDSAVYLCASSTSRGSTYEQYFGPGTRLTVT.

The table lists this clone with a few counts. The rearrangement joins TRBV19 to TRBJ2-7; TRBD2 aligns across 8 bases. V gave up 6 bases and J gave up 2 bases; unmatched junction bases: 3. Germline V gene sequence: CDR1 LNHDA, CDR2 SQIVND (reference sequence). The CDR3 has 13 amino acids. Here the CDR3 reads CASSGGATYEQYF. CDR3 nucleotides: TGTGCCAGTAGCGGGGGGGCGACCTACGAGCAGTACTTC.

In this sample, this clone turned up a few times. The chain carries TRBV28 and TRBJ2-1; TRBD2 aligns across 14 bases. This CDR3 contains 18 residues. The germline V gene encodes CDR1 MDHEN and CDR2 SYDVKM. Trimming took 4 bases from V and 8 from J; bases not matched to a gene: 13. In DNA form, the CDR3 reads TGTGCCAGCAGTTGGACCGGGACTAGCGGGAGTTTCATTTATGAGCAGTTCTTC. Translated, it gives CASSWTGTSGSFIYEQFF. Drawing the rest from reference TRBV28 and TRBJ2-1, the complete variable domain is DVKVTQSSRYLVKRTGEKVFLECVQDMDHENMFWYRQDPGLGLRLIYFSYDVKMKEKGDIPEGYSVSREKKERFSLILESASTNQTSMYLCASSWTGTSGSFIYEQFFGPGTRLTVL.

The chain recombines TRBV24-1 with TRBJ2-1, with D unclear. CDR3 length equals 14 residues. Trimming removed 6 bases from V and 5 bases from J, with 13 bases in between. Germline V CDR1 and CDR2: KGHDR, SFDVKD. CDR3 amino acids: CATSPSDRHNEQFF. The CDR3 coding sequence is TGTGCCACCAGTCCGTCAGATCGGCACAATGAGCAGTTCTTC.

This clone was recorded a few times. The junction departs from the called germline gene at one end, perhaps through a read error. The chain links TRBV19 to TRBJ2-1; 9 bases are shared with TRBD2. The CDR3 is 14 amino acids. The V gene's germline CDR1 is LNHDA and CDR2 SQIVND (reference sequence). CDR3 DNA: TGTGCCAGCAGTAGCGGGAGCTCCTACAATGAGCAGTTCTTC. Translation: CASSSGSSYNEQFF.

V is TRBV4-2 and J is TRBJ1-5, with D perhaps TRBD1 (6 bases). Trimming took off 0 bases at V and 6 bases at J, with 12 bases between the two ends. Germline CDR1 reads LGHNA; CDR2 reads YNFKEQ. The CDR3 sequence is 15 residues long. The CDR3: CASSQDGQPGQPQHF. Written as DNA, the CDR3 is TGTGCCAGCAGCCAAGACGGACAGCCTGGTCAGCCCCAGCATTTT.

In its sample, this clone was seen once. This CDR3 is CASSSRQGRVTGELFF. The CDR3 DNA follows: TGTGCCAGCAGCTCTCGACAGGGAAGAGTCACCGGGGAGCTGTTTTTT. This chain links TRBV11-2 with TRBJ2-2; 7 bases match TRBD1. V shed 4 bases, J shed 4 bases, and the junction held 9 bases outside the gene matches. The germline gives CDR1 SGHAT, CDR2 FQNNGV. The CDR3 is 16 residues long. The whole variable domain, remainder taken from reference TRBV11-2 and TRBJ2-2, is EAGVAQSPRYKIIEKRQSVAFWCNPISGHATLYWYQQILGQGPKLLIQFQNNGVVDDSQLPKDRFSAERLKGVDSTLKIQPAKLEDSAVYLCASSSRQGRVTGELFFGEGSRLTVL.

The rearrangement uses TRBV5-6 and TRBJ2-2; D ambiguous. The V and J ends lost 2 bases and 1 base respectively, with 9 bases between them. CDR1 and CDR2 (germline): SGHDT, YYEEEE. The CDR3 has 15 amino acids. The CDR3 sequence is CASSLGRLNTGELFF. CDR3 coding DNA: TGTGCCAGCAGCTTAGGACGACTGAACACCGGGGAGCTGTTTTTT.

This clone was seen more than once but under ten times. The rearrangement links TRBV7-2 to TRBJ1-2; tentative D call: TRBD1 (5 bases). CDR1 is SGHTA, CDR2 FQGNSA, per germline. Trimming left V 5 bases short and J 7 bases short, with 11 bases between. This CDR3 is built from 12 residues. Here the CDR3 reads CASSLERGGYTF. The CDR3, as DNA: TGTGCCAGCAGCCTTGAAAGGGGTGGCTACACCTTC.